One sample yielded the 14 T cell receptor beta chains listed below, sequenced in a study of shared clonotypes between healthy human individuals. Sequencing used immunoSEQ multiplex PCR; TCRdb keeps in-frame clones, though not all of them. The table has a few hundred thousand clones, approximately 65% seen once. Sample: memory CD4+ T cells sorted from blood. The sample's subset: CD45RA-negative fraction. The receptors originated from a man younger than 45 in good health.

CDR3 nucleotide sequence: TGTGCCAGCAGCCCCGGGACTCTTGGACACAATGAGCAGTTCTTC. Its protein is CASSPGTLGHNEQFF. This chain connects TRBV9 to TRBJ2-1; the D gene is possibly TRBD2 (6 bases). The CDR3 sequence is 15 residues long. The V end lost 4 bases, the J end lost 5 bases, and 16 bases lay between the germline ends. Germline CDR1 SGDLS, CDR2 YYNGEE.

This clone was recorded many times. The gene calls are TRBV7-2 and TRBJ2-2; 8 nucleotides line up with TRBD2. Germline CDR1 is SGHTA and CDR2 is FQGNSA. V shed 8 bases and J 3 bases; nucleotides not matched to a gene: 11. This CDR3 contains 16 residues. CDR3 sequence (DNA): TGTGCCAGCCCGTATCAGGGTAGCGGGGACACCGGGGAGCTGTTTTTT. Amino acids: CASPYQGSGDTGELFF.

The rearrangement joins TRBV12-2 to TRBJ2-5; TRBD1 is taken as the D call from the table, unchecked against the DNA. TRBV12-2 is assigned pseudogene status. The CDR3 is made up of 18 amino acids. This chain's CDR3 is CASRLGGGTGARGETQYF. In nucleotides, the CDR3 is TGTGCAAGTCGCTTAGGAGGCGGGACAGGGGCCCGCGGGGAGACCCAGTACTTC.

The chain employs TRBV14 and TRBJ2-7, with TRBD2 identical over 8 bases. The germline gives CDR1 SGHDN, CDR2 FVKESK. The CDR3 has 16 amino acids. V gave up 1 base and J gave up 3 bases; unmatched junction bases: 8. This CDR3 is CASSQVIPGLVYEQYF. CDR3 DNA sequence: TGTGCCAGCAGCCAAGTCATCCCGGGACTAGTCTACGAGCAGTACTTC.

In this sample, this clone turned up many times. V gene TRBV18 combines with J gene TRBJ2-7; possible D gene TRBD1, 6 bases. With 4 bases removed from V and 3 bases from J, the gap between germline ends came to 16 bases. The CDR3 runs to 15 residues. CDR1 and CDR2 from the germline V gene are KGHSH and LQKENI. The CDR3 coding sequence is TGTGCCAGCTCACGAGGGACACCTAGGAACTACGAGCAGTACTTC. Residues: CASSRGTPRNYEQYF.

This sequence joins TRBV27 and TRBJ2-1; 14 bases match TRBD2. This CDR3 contains 16 residues. Germline lookup yields CDR1 MNHEY and CDR2 SMNVEV (reference sequence). V dropped 2 bases and J dropped 4; count of bases not matched to a gene: 1. The CDR3 DNA is TGTGCCAGCAGTTTACGACTAGCGGGAGGGTACAATGAGCAGTTCTTC. This encodes CASSLRLAGGYNEQFF.

This sequence joins TRBV5-6 and TRBJ2-3; TRBD2 might be the D (5 bases). CDR1 is SGHDT and CDR2 is YYEEEE in the germline V gene. Deletions cut 6 bases from V and 4 bases from J, with 15 bases between. The CDR3 loop spans 14 amino acids. In nucleotides, the CDR3 is TGTGCCAGCAACTCCCCGCGCGGGCCAGATACGCAGTATTTT. It is translated as CASNSPRGPDTQYF.

The rearrangement links TRBV14 to TRBJ2-1, with D unresolved. Germline lookup yields CDR1 SGHDN and CDR2 FVKESK. The V end was cut by 0 bases, the J end by 0 bases, with 12 bases between. The CDR3 sequence is 17 residues long. The CDR3 DNA is TGTGCCAGCAGCCAAGATGTTCTAGTCAACTCCTACAATGAGCAGTTCTTC. Translation gives CASSQDVLVNSYNEQFF.

The rearrangement uses TRBV5-4 and TRBJ1-1; TRBD1 agrees at 8 bases. CDR1 is SGHNT and CDR2 is YYREEE in the germline V gene (reference sequence). Trimming removed 0 bases from V and 1 base from J; junction bases left unmatched: 2. The CDR3 spans 15 residues. This chain's CDR3 is CASSLAGQGNTEAFF. The CDR3 bases are TGTGCCAGCAGCTTGGCTGGACAGGGGAACACTGAAGCTTTCTTT.

Regarding this clone: Being one base from a much bigger clone, this may be a read error. The chain employs TRBV6-1 and TRBJ2-1; 7 bases match TRBD2. Germline CDR1 reads MNHNS; CDR2 reads SASEGT. CDR3 length: 13 amino acids. V lost 8 bases and J lost 1; bases outside the gene matches: 2. The CDR3 nucleotides read TGTGCCAGCGGGAGGGTTTCCTACAATGAGCAGTTCTTC. Translating it yields CASGRVSYNEQFF.

This clone was detected once. The chain couples TRBV6-6 to TRBJ1-4; no firm D call. CDR1 MNHNY and CDR2 SVGAGI come from the germline V gene (reference sequence). CDR3 length: 12 amino acids. V gave up 4 bases and J gave up 8 bases, with 8 bases separating them. The DNA for the CDR3 is TGTGCCAGCAGTTCGGCTCAGGAAAAACTGTTTTTT. This encodes CASSSAQEKLFF.

The chain has TRBV5-1 and TRBJ2-5; a weak D match, TRBD1 (6 bases). Trimming left V 4 bases short and J 2 bases short, with 12 bases between. The CDR3 has 14 amino acids. Germline V CDR1 and CDR2: SGHRS, YFSETQ. The CDR3 loop reads CASSPRQVQETQYF. In DNA, the CDR3 is TGCGCCAGCAGCCCCCGACAGGTTCAAGAGACCCAGTACTTC.

This clone showed up just once. The same CDR3 is also encoded by other DNA sequences in this sample. V gene TRBV18 combines with J gene TRBJ2-5, with unresolved D. V was cut by 2 bases and J by 4 bases, with 5 bases left in between. Germline V gene sequence: CDR1 KGHSH, CDR2 LQKENI. CDR3 length: 12 residues. Written as DNA, the CDR3 is TGTGCCAGCTCACCAAGACGAGAGACCCAGTACTTC. Translating gives CASSPRRETQYF.

This chain links TRBV5-1 with TRBJ2-1; the match to TRBD2 covers 15 bases. Germline V lookup: CDR1 SGHRS, CDR2 YFSETQ. The CDR3 extends over 17 amino acids. The trim removed 4 bases at V and 8 bases at J, leaving 10 bases unmatched. Here the CDR3 DNA reads TGCGCCAGCAGCGCGGGACTAGCGGGAGGAAATGGGGATGAGCAGTTCTTC. It encodes CASSAGLAGGNGDEQFF.